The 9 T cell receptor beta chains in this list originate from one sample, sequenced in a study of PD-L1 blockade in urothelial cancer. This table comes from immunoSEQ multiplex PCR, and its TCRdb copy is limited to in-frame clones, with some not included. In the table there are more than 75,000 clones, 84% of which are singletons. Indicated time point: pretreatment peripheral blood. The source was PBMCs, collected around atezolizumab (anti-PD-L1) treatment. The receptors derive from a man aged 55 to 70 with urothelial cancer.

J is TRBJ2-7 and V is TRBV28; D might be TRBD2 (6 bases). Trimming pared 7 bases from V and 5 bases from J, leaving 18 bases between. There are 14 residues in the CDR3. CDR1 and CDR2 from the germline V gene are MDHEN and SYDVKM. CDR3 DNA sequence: TGTGCCAGCACCTCGGCCGGGAGTCGCGACGAGCAGTACTTC. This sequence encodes CASTSAGSRDEQYF.

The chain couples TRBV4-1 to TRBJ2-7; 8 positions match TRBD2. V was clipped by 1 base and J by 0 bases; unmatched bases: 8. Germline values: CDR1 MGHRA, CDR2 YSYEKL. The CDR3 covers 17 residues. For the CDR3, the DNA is TGCGCCAGCAGCCAAGGGTCGGGCGGGGGGAGCTCCTACGAGCAGTACTTC. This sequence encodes CASSQGSGGGSSYEQYF.

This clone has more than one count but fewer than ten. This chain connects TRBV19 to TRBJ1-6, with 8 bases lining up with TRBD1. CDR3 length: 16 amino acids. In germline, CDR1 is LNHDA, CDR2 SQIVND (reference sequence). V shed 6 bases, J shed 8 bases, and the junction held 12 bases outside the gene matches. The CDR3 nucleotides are TGTGCCAGTAGCCTGAGACAGGGGTGGTTGGATTCACCCCTCCACTTT. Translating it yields CASSLRQGWLDSPLHF.

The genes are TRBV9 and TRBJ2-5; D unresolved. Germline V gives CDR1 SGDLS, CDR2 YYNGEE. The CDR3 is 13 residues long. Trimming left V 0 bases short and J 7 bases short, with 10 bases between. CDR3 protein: CASSVGIGGTQYF. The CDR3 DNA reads TGTGCCAGCAGCGTAGGGATCGGCGGGACCCAGTACTTC.

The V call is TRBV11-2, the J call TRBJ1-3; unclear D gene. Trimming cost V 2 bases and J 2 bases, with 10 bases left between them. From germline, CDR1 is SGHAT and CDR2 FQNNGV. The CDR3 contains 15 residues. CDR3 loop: CASSLTAAAGNTIYF. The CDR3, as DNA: TGTGCCAGCAGCTTAACGGCGGCTGCTGGAAACACCATATATTTT.

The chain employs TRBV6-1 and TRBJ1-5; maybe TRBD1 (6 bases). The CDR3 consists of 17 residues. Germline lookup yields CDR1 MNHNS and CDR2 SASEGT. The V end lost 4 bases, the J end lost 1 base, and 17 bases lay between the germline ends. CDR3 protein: CASSASYGQPSNQPQHF. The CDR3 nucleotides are TGTGCCAGCAGTGCATCATACGGACAGCCCAGCAATCAGCCCCAGCATTTT.

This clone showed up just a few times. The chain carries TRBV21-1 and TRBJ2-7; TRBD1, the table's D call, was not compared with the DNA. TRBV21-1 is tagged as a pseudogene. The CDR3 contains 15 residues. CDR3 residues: CASTYFNRINYEQYF. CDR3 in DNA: TGTGCCAGCACATACTTTAACAGGATAAACTACGAGCAGTACTTC.

The CDR3 loop reads CAGGSTSDYGYTF. The CDR3 region has the DNA TGTGCCGGAGGGTCGACCTCCGACTATGGCTACACCTTC. The rearrangement joins TRBV10-3 to TRBJ1-2, with D unresolved. Per the germline V gene, CDR1 is ENHRY and CDR2 is SYGVKD. V was pared by 11 bases and J by 3 bases, with 16 bases between. This CDR3 comprises 13 residues.

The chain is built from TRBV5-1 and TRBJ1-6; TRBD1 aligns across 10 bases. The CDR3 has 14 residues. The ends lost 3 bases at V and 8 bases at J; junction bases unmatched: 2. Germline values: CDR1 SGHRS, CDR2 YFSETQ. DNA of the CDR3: TGCGCCAGCAGCTACGGGACAGGGGATTCACCCCTCCACTTT. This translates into CASSYGTGDSPLHF.